The source of this T cell receptor (beta chain) is a study of early T cells in non-severe SARS-CoV-2 infection. A single record per CDR3 protein comes from TCRdb applying MiXCR to the 5' RACE reads. The sample contains 77,000 or so distinct CDR3 sequences, more than 12% of which appear only once. Germline CDR1 MNHNS, CDR2 SASEGT. The CDR3 extends over 13 amino acids. Trimming took off 5 bases at V and 7 bases at J, with 11 bases between the two ends. This sequence was found in an adult who was a healthcare worker with PCR-confirmed SARS-CoV-2 infection or an uninfected control (not recorded which). The input for sequencing was whole blood, taken at baseline. This rearrangement joins TRBV6-1 to TRBJ2-2; no clear D gene. The DNA for the CDR3 is TGTGCCAGCAGTTTAGCAGGCTTCGGGGAGCTGTTTTTT. Translated, it gives CASSLAGFGELFF.